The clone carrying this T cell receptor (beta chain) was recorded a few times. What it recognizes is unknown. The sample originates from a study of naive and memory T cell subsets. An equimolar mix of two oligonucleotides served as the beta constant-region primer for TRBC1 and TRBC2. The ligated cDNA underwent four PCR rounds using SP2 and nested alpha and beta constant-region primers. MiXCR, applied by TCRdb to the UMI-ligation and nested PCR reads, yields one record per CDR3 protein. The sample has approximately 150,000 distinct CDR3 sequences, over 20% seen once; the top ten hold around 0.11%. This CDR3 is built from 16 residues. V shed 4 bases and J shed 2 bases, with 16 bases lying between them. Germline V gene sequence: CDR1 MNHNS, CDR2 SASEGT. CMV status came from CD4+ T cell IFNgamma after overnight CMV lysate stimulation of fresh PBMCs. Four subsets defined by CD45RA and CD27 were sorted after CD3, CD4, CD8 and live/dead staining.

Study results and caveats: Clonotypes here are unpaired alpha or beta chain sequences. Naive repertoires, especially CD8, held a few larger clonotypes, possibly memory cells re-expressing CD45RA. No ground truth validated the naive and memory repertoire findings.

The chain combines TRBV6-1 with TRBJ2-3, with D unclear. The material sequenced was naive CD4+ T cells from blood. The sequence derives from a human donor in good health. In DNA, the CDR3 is TGTGCCAGCAGTGGTCGGGTCCATCCATACACAGATACGCAGTATTTT. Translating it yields CASSGRVHPYTDTQYF.